The clone carrying this T cell receptor (beta chain) rates as medium-sized. Its antigen is unidentified. One entry per CDR3 protein, called by TCRdb with MiXCR from the 5' RACE reads. Of about 35,000 distinct CDR3 sequences listed, over 4.5% were seen once; the top ten hold about 8%. These data are taken from a study of early T cells in non-severe SARS-CoV-2 infection. About the study: Sequenced bulk RNA came from whole blood that was unsorted, and chains were unpaired.

Points from the study as a whole: Matching with VDJdb favored anti-spike CD8 responses (missing private and CD4 specificities).

The CDR3 is 12 residues long. The ends were cut back, 3 bases at V and 4 bases at J, with 6 bases in the middle. Germline V gives CDR1 ENHRY, CDR2 SYGVKD. The clonotype was recovered from an adult who was a healthcare worker with PCR-confirmed SARS-CoV-2 infection or an uninfected control (not recorded which). The chain joins TRBV10-3 to TRBJ1-2; no definite D call. The sequenced sample consisted of whole blood. CDR3 region: CAISDDFYGYTF. DNA for the CDR3: TGTGCCATCAGTGATGACTTCTATGGCTACACCTTC.